Sequencing of this TCR beta chain was carried out in a study of cytomegalovirus exposure and HLA in healthy donors. Concerning this clone itself: The antigen remains undetermined. One end of the junction varies from germline; a read error may be responsible. The identical CDR3 is also encoded by other nucleotide sequences in the sample.

The PCR was carried out with 60 Vbeta primers and 13 Jbeta primers. The assay was immunoSEQ multiplex PCR, and TCRdb's table has in-frame clones only and misses some. The data show over 150,000 clones, about 76% seen once. Study-level findings and limits: Many donors carried some public TCRs, although rarity characterized most TCR sequences. Exclusion as indistinguishable affected some V segments, including TRBV6-2 and TRBV6-3. A later analysis showed TCR association rates differing by HLA locus, peaking at DRB1 and lowest at HLA-C.

Germline CDR1 reads MDHEN; CDR2 reads SYDVKM. The CDR3 loop spans 16 amino acids. This TCR was sampled from a woman aged 18-30 years in good health and CMV-seropositive. The V call is TRBV28, the J call TRBJ1-1; maybe TRBD1 (6 bases). Sequencing used PBMCs. In DNA, the CDR3 is TGTGCCAGCAGTTCCGAGGGGGACCTAATGAACACCGAAGCTTTCTTT. This codes for CASSSEGDLMNTEAFF.